Reported below is one T cell receptor (beta chain). The data stem from a study of blood T cell repertoires in COVID-19. For the study at large: Sites across the United States, Italy and Spain contributed samples from acute and convalescent COVID-19. PBMCs, B-cell-depleted T cells, or T cells provided the cDNA or gDNA that made up the material.

This CDR3 is built from 15 residues. Germline lookup yields CDR1 MGHDK and CDR2 SYGVNS. V shed 5 bases, J shed 0 bases, and the junction held 5 bases outside the gene matches. Assay used: immunoSEQ multiplex PCR; TCRdb lists only in-frame clones, some missing. The repertoire includes roughly 280,000 clones, roughly 90% of them detected once, and about 3% sits in the top ten. Ages ranged from about 18 to 89 years, with residence in approximately 23 US areas. The study assigned cohorts using participant-reported clinical history. The chain carries TRBV25-1 and TRBJ2-3, with 7 bases that match TRBD1. This TCR came from a man aged 40-55 years who had been exposed to COVID-19. The source material was PBMCs or T cells enriched from blood (not recorded which). CDR3 sequence (DNA): TGTGCCAGCAGTCACCGACAGGGTAGCACAGATACGCAGTATTTT. Protein product: CASSHRQGSTDTQYF.